Below, 11 T cell receptor beta chains from the same sample are listed, as sequenced in a study of Ad26.COV2.S vaccination and SARS-CoV-2 variants. The protocol was immunoSEQ multiplex PCR, while the TCRdb copy is restricted to in-frame clones and leaves out a portion. The profile covers a few hundred thousand clones, with roughly 90% appearing a single time and around 1.8% taken by the ten largest. Regarding treatment: about 20 received Ad26.COV2.S at low or high dose, single or two shots; about 5 received placebo; per-sample allocation not given. Collection of the samples took place on day 63 after the first injection of vaccine or placebo. The sequencing used peripheral blood, collected in a trial of Ad26.COV2.S vaccine versus placebo. The receptors shown here come from a person aged 18-65 years who received the Ad26.COV2.S COVID-19 vaccine or a placebo.

CDR3 DNA: TGCGCCAGCAGCCAGGGGACTAGCGGGGTTTACGAGCAGTACTTC. Residues: CASSQGTSGVYEQYF. The chain links TRBV4-1 to TRBJ2-7; 13 bases match TRBD2. The V gene end was trimmed by 3 bases and the J gene end by 4 bases; junction bases not matched to a gene: 3. The CDR3 is 15 amino acids. CDR1 and CDR2 from the germline V gene are MGHRA and YSYEKL.

V and J are TRBV18 and TRBJ1-3, with D possibly being TRBD1 (5 bases). The germline V gene encodes CDR1 KGHSH and CDR2 LQKENI. With 3 bases removed from V and 0 bases from J, the gap between germline ends came to 15 bases. This CDR3 has 17 amino acids. The CDR3 sequence: CASSPPEEGSSGNTIYF. The CDR3 DNA follows: TGTGCCAGCTCACCCCCGGAGGAGGGGAGCTCTGGAAACACCATATATTTT. Full variable domain (missing parts from reference TRBV18 and TRBJ1-3): NAGVMQNPRHLVRRRGQEARLRCSPMKGHSHVYWYRQLPEEGLKFMVYLQKENIIDESGMPKERFSAEFPKEGPSILRIQQVVRGDSAAYFCASSPPEEGSSGNTIYFGEGSWLTVV.

A single count supports this clone. A junction boundary mismatches the germline segment, possibly from a read error. The rearrangement uses TRBV7-9 and TRBJ2-7; no clear D gene. The germline V gene has CDR1 SEHNR and CDR2 FQNEAQ (reference sequence). This CDR3 is 9 amino acids long. CDR3 residues: CASSFKLSF. As DNA, the CDR3 is TGTGCCAGCAGCTTTAAACTAAGTTTC.

The gene calls are TRBV6-1 and TRBJ1-2; a weak D match, TRBD1 (6 bases). Trimming removed 7 bases from V and 5 bases from J, with 20 bases in between. Germline V CDR1 and CDR2: MNHNS, SASEGT. CDR3 length equals 15 residues. CDR3 amino acids: CASKLFAGGGYGYTF. CDR3 in DNA: TGTGCCAGCAAGCTCTTTGCGGGGGGCGGGTATGGCTACACCTTC.

This rearrangement joins TRBV28 to TRBJ2-4; TRBD1 might be the D (5 bases). Trimming removed 1 base from V and 8 bases from J, with 6 bases in between. Germline V gives CDR1 MDHEN, CDR2 SYDVKM. This CDR3 has 12 residues. The CDR3 sequence: CASSLSRDIQYF. CDR3 nucleotides: TGTGCCAGCAGTTTATCCAGGGACATTCAGTACTTC.

This chain connects TRBV18 to TRBJ1-2; TRBD1 might be the D (6 bases). CDR1 is KGHSH, CDR2 LQKENI, per germline. Trimming took off 2 bases at V and 4 bases at J, with 17 bases between the two ends. The CDR3 runs to 16 residues. The CDR3 is CASSPSGQGRGYGYTF. The CDR3 nucleotides read TGTGCCAGCTCACCATCTGGCCAGGGGAGAGGCTATGGCTACACCTTC.

J is TRBJ2-7 and V is TRBV6-5, with 8 bases that match TRBD2. CDR3 length: 15 amino acids. CDR1 is MNHEY, CDR2 SVGAGI, per germline. Trimming took 8 bases from V and 0 from J; bases not matched to a gene: 9. CDR3 sequence reads: CASSGGGHSSYEQYF. CDR3 DNA sequence: TGTGCCAGCTCGGGGGGGGGCCACAGCTCCTACGAGCAGTACTTC.

The V call is TRBV11-2, the J call TRBJ2-7; D is uncertain. This CDR3 spans 15 amino acids. Germline V gene sequence: CDR1 SGHAT, CDR2 FQNNGV. V was shortened by 2 bases and J by 1 base, with 12 bases between the two germline ends. In DNA form, the CDR3 reads TGTGCCAGCAGCTTATCCCGGGTGGAATCCTACGAGCAGTACTTC. It encodes CASSLSRVESYEQYF.

The rearrangement uses TRBV12-1 and TRBJ2-7; TRBD2, as called in the table, went unchecked against the DNA. TRBV12-1 is a pseudogene. This CDR3 comprises 10 residues. The CDR3 coding sequence is TGTGCCACCCTCTCCTACGAGCAGTACTTC. It is translated as CATLSYEQYF.

The genes are TRBV29-1 and TRBJ2-1, with a possible D match to TRBD1 (6 bases). Germline V gene lookup returns CDR1 SQVTM and CDR2 ANQGSEA. This CDR3 spans 14 amino acids. Trimming took off 4 bases at V and 4 bases at J, with 14 bases between the two ends. The CDR3 sequence is CSVGTAERYNEQFF. CDR3 DNA sequence: TGCAGCGTTGGGACAGCAGAGAGATACAATGAGCAGTTCTTC.

The rearrangement joins TRBV19 to TRBJ1-4; 7 nucleotides match TRBD1. This CDR3 contains 16 residues. The germline V gene encodes CDR1 LNHDA and CDR2 SQIVND (reference sequence). V lost 5 bases, J lost 8 bases, and 14 bases stayed unmatched. Written as DNA, the CDR3 is TGTGCCAGTAGTGAATTAGACGGACAGGATCGAGAAAAACTGTTTTTT. Protein product: CASSELDGQDREKLFF.